These 9 T cell receptor beta chains came from one sample sequenced in a study of cytomegalovirus exposure and HLA in healthy donors. Amplification used 60 Vbeta primers and 13 Jbeta primers. The data were produced by immunoSEQ multiplex PCR, yet TCRdb's version contains in-frame clones alone and is incomplete. The table includes around 100,000 clones, around 65% detected once. The sequenced sample was PBMCs. These receptors originate from a woman in her forties or fifties in good health and CMV-seronegative.

As to this clone: A read error may account for a junction end that differs from germline. V gene TRBV7-2 combines with J gene TRBJ2-1, with TRBD2 identical over 8 bases. The CDR3 is made up of 14 amino acids. Germline V gives CDR1 SGHTA, CDR2 FQGNSA. The CDR3 region has the DNA TGTGCCAGCGCACCAATCCGGGGGCTAGCGGGCGAAATCTTC. It specifies CASAPIRGLAGEIF. Drawing the rest from reference TRBV7-2 and TRBJ2-1, the complete variable domain is GAGVSQSPSNKVTEKGKDVELRCDPISGHTALYWYRQSLGQGLEFLIYFQGNSAPDKSGLPSDRFSAERTGGSVSTLTIQRTQQEDSAVYLCASAPIRGLAGEIFGPGTRLTVL.

This rearrangement joins TRBV30 to TRBJ1-2; TRBD1 might be the D (6 bases). CDR3 size: 14 residues. Germline-derived CDR1 and CDR2 are GTSNPN and SVGIG (reference sequence). Trimming removed 1 base from V and 0 bases from J, with 9 bases in between. The CDR3 loop reads CAWSGTATNYGYTF. CDR3 nucleotide sequence: TGTGCCTGGAGTGGGACAGCGACTAACTATGGCTACACCTTC.

The CDR3 spells CASSPRLGLAGDGAKNIQYF. The CDR3 coding sequence is TGTGCCAGCAGCCCAAGATTGGGACTAGCGGGAGATGGGGCCAAAAACATTCAGTACTTC. The V gene is TRBV4-2, the J gene TRBJ2-4; TRBD2 aligns across 14 bases. The V and J ends lost 4 bases and 1 base, in that order; junction bases with no gene match: 12. This CDR3 has 20 residues. Germline V gene sequence: CDR1 LGHNA, CDR2 YNFKEQ.

This chain connects TRBV27 to TRBJ2-3; D gene unclear. Germline CDR1 MNHEY, CDR2 SMNVEV (reference sequence). The CDR3 is made up of 15 amino acids. V lost 0 bases and J 1 base, leaving 8 bases between the germline ends. CDR3 in amino acids: CASSLSWQGTDTQYF. CDR3 sequence (DNA): TGTGCCAGCAGTTTATCGTGGCAGGGCACAGATACGCAGTATTTT.

This clone has more than one count but fewer than ten. The chain couples TRBV28 to TRBJ1-2; 7 nucleotides line up with TRBD1. The CDR3 extends over 13 amino acids. Germline loops: CDR1 MDHEN, CDR2 SYDVKM. With 5 bases clipped from V and 4 bases from J, the junction kept 4 bases outside the gene matches. The CDR3 loop is CASSLGTVYGYTF. DNA of the CDR3: TGTGCCAGCAGTCTAGGGACAGTCTATGGCTACACCTTC.

CDR3 protein: CASSLGSRGRETQYF. The CDR3 nucleotides read TGTGCCAGCAGCTTAGGAAGCAGGGGACGGGAGACCCAGTACTTC. The rearrangement uses TRBV7-6 and TRBJ2-5; D is possibly TRBD1 (6 bases). Per the germline V gene, CDR1 is SGHVS and CDR2 is FNYEAQ. The CDR3 contains 15 residues. The ends were cut back, 1 base at V and 5 bases at J, with 14 bases in the middle.

This clone was detected only a few times. The chain joins TRBV21-1 to TRBJ2-7; the DNA was not used to check the table's D call, TRBD2. TRBV21-1 is a recognized pseudogene. The CDR3 spans 8 residues. The CDR3 nucleotides are TGTGCCAGCCCGACGGGGTACTTC. This sequence encodes CASPTGYF.

The CDR3 DNA follows: TGTGCCAGCAGCCCAGACGTAGATCAGCCCCAGCATTTT. As protein: CASSPDVDQPQHF. The V gene is TRBV14, the J gene TRBJ1-5; no clear D gene. The CDR3 covers 13 residues. With 4 bases removed from V and 5 bases from J, the gap between germline ends came to 9 bases. Germline-derived CDR1 and CDR2 are SGHDN and FVKESK. Full variable domain (outside the CDR3, taken from reference TRBV14 and TRBJ1-5): EAGVTQFPSHSVIEKGQTVTLRCDPISGHDNLYWYRRVMGKEIKFLLHFVKESKQDESGMPNNRFLAERTGGTYSTLKVQPAELEDSGVYFCASSPDVDQPQHFGDGTRLSIL.

This clone was observed a few times. The chain joins TRBV28 to TRBJ2-7; 9 nucleotides agree with TRBD1. Losses at the gene ends were 2 bases for V and 7 bases for J; bases not matched to a gene: 9. Germline V gene data show CDR1 as MDHEN and CDR2 as SYDVKM. The CDR3 has 15 residues. CDR3 sequence (DNA): TGTGCCAGCAGTTTAGGGGGACAGGGTTCTGTGGAGCAGTACTTC. This translates into CASSLGGQGSVEQYF.